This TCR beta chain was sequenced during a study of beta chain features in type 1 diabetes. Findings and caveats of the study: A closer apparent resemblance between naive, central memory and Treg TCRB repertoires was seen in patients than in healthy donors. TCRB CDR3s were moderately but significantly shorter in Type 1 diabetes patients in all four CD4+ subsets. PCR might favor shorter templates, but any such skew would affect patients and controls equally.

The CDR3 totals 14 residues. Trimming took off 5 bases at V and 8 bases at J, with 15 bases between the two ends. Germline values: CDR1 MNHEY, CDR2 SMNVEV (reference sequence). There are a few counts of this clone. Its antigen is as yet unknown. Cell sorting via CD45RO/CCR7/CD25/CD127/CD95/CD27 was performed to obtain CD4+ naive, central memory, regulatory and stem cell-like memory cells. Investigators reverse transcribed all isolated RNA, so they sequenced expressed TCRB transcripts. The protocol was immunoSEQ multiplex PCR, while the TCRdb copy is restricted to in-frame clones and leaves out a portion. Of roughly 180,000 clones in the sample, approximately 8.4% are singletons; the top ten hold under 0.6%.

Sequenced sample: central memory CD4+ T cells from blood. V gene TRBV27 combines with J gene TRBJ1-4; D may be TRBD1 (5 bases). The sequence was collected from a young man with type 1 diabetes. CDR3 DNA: TGTGCCAGCAGTCCCCGGGGGGGTAACGAAAAACTGTTTTTT. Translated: CASSPRGGNEKLFF.